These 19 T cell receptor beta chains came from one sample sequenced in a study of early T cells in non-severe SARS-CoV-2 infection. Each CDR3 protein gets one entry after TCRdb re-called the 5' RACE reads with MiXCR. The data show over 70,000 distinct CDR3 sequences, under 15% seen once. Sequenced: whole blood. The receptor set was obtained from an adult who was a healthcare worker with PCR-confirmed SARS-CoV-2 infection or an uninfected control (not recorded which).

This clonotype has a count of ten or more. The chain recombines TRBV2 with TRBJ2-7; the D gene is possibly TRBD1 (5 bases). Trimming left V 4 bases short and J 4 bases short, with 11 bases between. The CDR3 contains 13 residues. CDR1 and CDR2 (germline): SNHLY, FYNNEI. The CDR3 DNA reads TGTGCCAGCAGTGGGGGCGAGGTGTACGAGCAGTACTTC. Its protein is CASSGGEVYEQYF.

As DNA, the CDR3 is TGCAGCGTTGCGGGGTTCTACTCCTATGGCTACACCTTC. Translating gives CSVAGFYSYGYTF. This chain joins TRBV29-1 and TRBJ1-2; D unclear. The CDR3 covers 13 residues. Germline V lookup: CDR1 SQVTM, CDR2 ANQGSEA. V was shortened by 4 bases and J by 4 bases, with 13 bases between the two germline ends.

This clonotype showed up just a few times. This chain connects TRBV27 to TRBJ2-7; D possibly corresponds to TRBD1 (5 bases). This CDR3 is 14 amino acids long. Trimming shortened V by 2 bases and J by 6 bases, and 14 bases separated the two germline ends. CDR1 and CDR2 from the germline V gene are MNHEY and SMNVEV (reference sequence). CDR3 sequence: CASSLGQGRGEQYF. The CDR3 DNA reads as TGTGCCAGCAGTTTAGGGCAGGGAAGGGGCGAGCAGTACTTC.

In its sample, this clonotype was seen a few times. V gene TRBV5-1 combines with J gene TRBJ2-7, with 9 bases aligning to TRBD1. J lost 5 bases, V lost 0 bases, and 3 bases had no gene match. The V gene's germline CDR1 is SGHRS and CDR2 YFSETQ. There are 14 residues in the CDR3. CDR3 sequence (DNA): TGCGCCAGCAGCTTGGGGGACAGGGCCCACGAGCAGTACTTC. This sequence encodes CASSLGDRAHEQYF.

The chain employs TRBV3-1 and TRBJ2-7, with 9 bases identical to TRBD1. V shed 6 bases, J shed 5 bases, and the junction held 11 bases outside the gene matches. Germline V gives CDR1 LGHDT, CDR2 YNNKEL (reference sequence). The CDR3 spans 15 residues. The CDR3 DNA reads TGTGCCAGCAGGAGTATTGGGACAGGGAATGACGAGCAGTACTTC. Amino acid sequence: CASRSIGTGNDEQYF.

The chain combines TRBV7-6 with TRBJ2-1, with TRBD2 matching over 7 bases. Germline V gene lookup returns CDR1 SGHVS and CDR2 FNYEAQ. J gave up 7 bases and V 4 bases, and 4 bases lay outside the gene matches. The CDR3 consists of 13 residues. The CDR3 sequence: CASSSLGGNEQFF. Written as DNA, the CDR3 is TGTGCCAGCAGCTCCCTCGGGGGGAATGAGCAGTTCTTC.

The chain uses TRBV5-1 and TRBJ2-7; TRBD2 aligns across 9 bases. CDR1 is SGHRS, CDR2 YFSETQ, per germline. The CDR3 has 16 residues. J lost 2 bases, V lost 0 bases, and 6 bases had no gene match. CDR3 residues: CASSLVRGGRAYEQYF. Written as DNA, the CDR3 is TGCGCCAGCAGCTTGGTAAGGGGCGGGAGGGCCTACGAGCAGTACTTC.

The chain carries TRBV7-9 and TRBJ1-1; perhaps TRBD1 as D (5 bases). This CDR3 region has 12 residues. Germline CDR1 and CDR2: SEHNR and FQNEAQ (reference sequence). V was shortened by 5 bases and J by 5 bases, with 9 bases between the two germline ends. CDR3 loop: CASSLGTTEAFF. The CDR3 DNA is TGTGCCAGCAGCCTTGGGACGACTGAAGCTTTCTTT.

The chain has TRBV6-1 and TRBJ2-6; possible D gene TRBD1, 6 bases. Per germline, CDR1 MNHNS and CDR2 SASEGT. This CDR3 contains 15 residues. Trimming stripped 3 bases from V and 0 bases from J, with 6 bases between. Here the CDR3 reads CASSEDSSGANVLTF. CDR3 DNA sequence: TGTGCCAGCAGTGAGGACAGCTCTGGGGCCAACGTCCTGACTTTC.

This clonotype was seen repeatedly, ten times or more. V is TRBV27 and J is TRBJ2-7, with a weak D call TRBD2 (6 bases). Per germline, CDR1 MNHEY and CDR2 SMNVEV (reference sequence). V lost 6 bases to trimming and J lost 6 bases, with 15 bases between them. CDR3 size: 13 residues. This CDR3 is CASSPRRGGEQYF. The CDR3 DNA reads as TGTGCCAGCAGCCCAAGGAGGGGAGGCGAGCAGTACTTC.

In DNA, the CDR3 is TGTGCCAGCAGCCAAAACAGGATCACAACTAATGAAAAACTGTTTTTT. Its translation is CASSQNRITTNEKLFF. V and J are TRBV11-2 and TRBJ1-4, with a weak D call TRBD1 (5 bases). Trimming took off 5 bases at V and 0 bases at J, with 13 bases between the two ends. Germline CDR1 reads SGHAT; CDR2 reads FQNNGV. This CDR3 spans 16 amino acids.

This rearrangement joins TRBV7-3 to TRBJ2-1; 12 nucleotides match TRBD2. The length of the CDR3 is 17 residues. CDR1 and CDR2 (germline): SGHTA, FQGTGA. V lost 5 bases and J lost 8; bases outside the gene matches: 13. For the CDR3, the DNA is TGTGCCAGCAGCATTTTTCCGGGACTAGCGGGTAAGGATGAGCAGTTCTTC. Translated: CASSIFPGLAGKDEQFF.

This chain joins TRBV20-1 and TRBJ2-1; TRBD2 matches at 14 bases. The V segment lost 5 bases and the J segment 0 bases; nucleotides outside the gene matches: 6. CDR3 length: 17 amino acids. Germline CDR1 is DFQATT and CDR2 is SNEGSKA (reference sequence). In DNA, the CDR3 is TGCAGTGCTCCGAGACTAGCGGGGGGGAGCTCCTACAATGAGCAGTTCTTC. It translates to CSAPRLAGGSSYNEQFF.

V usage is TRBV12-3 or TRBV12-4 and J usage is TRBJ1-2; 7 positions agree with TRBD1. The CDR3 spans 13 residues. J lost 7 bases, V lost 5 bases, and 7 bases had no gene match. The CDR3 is CASSLRQGAGYTF. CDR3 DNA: TGTGCCAGCAGTCTCAGACAGGGTGCTGGCTACACCTTC.

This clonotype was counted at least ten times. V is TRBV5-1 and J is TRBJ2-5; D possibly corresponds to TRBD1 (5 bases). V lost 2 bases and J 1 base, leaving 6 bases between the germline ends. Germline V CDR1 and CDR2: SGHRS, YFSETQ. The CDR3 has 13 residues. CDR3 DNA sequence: TGCGCCAGCAGCTTCGACAGCCAAGAGACCCAGTACTTC. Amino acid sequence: CASSFDSQETQYF.

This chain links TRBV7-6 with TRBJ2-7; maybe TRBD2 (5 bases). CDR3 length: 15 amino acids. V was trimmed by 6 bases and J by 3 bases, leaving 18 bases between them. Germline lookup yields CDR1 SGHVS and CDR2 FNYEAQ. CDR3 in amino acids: CASSSSRWESYEQYF. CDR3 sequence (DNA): TGTGCCAGCAGTTCCTCCCGATGGGAGAGCTACGAGCAGTACTTC.

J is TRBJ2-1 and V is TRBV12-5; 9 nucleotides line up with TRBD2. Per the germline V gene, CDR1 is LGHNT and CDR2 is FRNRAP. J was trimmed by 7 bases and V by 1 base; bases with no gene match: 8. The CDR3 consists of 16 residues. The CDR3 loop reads CASGLAGGRAWNEQFF. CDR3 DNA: TGTGCTAGTGGTTTGGCCGGCGGGAGGGCTTGGAATGAGCAGTTCTTC. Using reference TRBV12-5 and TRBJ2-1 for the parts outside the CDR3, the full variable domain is DARVTQTPRHKVTEMGQEVTMRCQPILGHNTVFWYRQTMMQGLELLAYFRNRAPLDDSGMPKDRFSAEMPDATLATLKIQPSEPRDSAVYFCASGLAGGRAWNEQFFGPGTRLTVL.

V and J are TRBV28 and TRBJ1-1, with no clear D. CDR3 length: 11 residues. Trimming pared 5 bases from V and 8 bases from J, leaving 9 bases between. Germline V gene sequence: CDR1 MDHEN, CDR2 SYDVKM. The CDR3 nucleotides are TGTGCCAGCAGTCTCCGACGCGAAGCTTTCTTT. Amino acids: CASSLRREAFF.

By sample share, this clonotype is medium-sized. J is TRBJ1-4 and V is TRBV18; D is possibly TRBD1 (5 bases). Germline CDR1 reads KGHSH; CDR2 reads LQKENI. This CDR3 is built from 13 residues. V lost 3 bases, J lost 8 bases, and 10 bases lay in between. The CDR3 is CASSPGTIEKLFF. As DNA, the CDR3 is TGTGCCAGCTCACCGGGGACGATAGAAAAACTGTTTTTT.